This TCR beta chain was documented in a study of T cell repertoires in cytomegalovirus infection. With regard to this clonotype: The antigen remains unidentified.

The CDR3 runs 13 residues. Deletions cut 2 bases from V and 6 bases from J, with 10 bases between. Germline CDR1 and CDR2: MNHEY and SVGAGI. Notes on the study in general: Totalled public TCR beta family frequency picked out people who carried CMV plus the relevant HLA.

A single record per CDR3 protein comes from TCRdb applying MiXCR to the reads. The sample includes nearly 550,000 distinct CDR3 sequences, more than 15% of them seen just once. The sample consisted of CD8+ T cells from PBMCs. This clonotype originated in a human donor in good health (CMV status not recorded). Some clones in this sample may be carry-over from other donors' samples. This chain uses TRBV6-5 with TRBJ1-1; the D is unclear. The CDR3 protein is CASSYLEEAEAFF. Written as DNA, the CDR3 is TGTGCCAGCAGTTACCTTGAAGAGGCTGAAGCTTTCTTT.